This T cell receptor beta chain was recovered during a study of shared clonotypes between healthy human individuals. Study context: Ranging from 18 to 49 in age, donors were a couple of women and three men.

As to this clone: The antigen is unknown. The sample carries other DNA sequences with the same CDR3.

The assay used deep level. The data were produced by immunoSEQ multiplex PCR, yet TCRdb's version contains in-frame clones alone and is incomplete. The table has 550,000 to 600,000 clones, 95% to 98% seen once. Study findings and constraints: The naive CD4 repertoires of a few donors were compared, and about 5% of clonotypes were shared. Compared with memory subsets, naive subsets generally had larger estimated richness.

The trim removed 5 bases at V and 1 base at J, leaving 4 bases unmatched. This CDR3 has 14 amino acids. Germline loops: CDR1 LNHDA, CDR2 SQIVND (reference sequence). Terminally differentiated effector memory CD45RA+ cells were left out of the naive CD8 fraction, which was CD45RO-negative and positively selected for CCR7. The rearrangement uses TRBV19 and TRBJ2-7, with 8 bases that match TRBD1. Sample: naive CD8+ T cells sorted from blood. This TCR derives from a young man in good health. The CDR3 loop reads CASSSGTGSYEQYF. The CDR3 region has the DNA TGTGCCAGTAGTTCCGGGACAGGATCCTACGAGCAGTACTTC.